These T cell receptor beta chains were read from a single sample in a study of long-term antiretroviral therapy in people with HIV. Assay: immunoSEQ multiplex PCR; the TCRdb copy retains only in-frame clones and omits some. The table records approximately 28,000 clones, around 95% of them present only once. The sample here was unsorted PBMCs, taken 5.3 years after starting antiretroviral therapy. These receptor sequences come from a young man with HIV. Each CDR3 is given with its conserved first and last residue. The D gene is left open where the match is weak. Clone size is given for some rows only: seen once, a few or many times, or a class if the clone is expanded.

TRBV11-3	TRBJ2-1	NA	NA	CASSLDGSPYNEQFF	TGTGCCAGCAGCTTAGACGGGAGCCCCTACAATGAGCAGTTCTTC
TRBV5-6	TRBJ2-5	NA	NA	CASSIRWETQYF	TGTGCCAGCAGCATAAGGTGGGAGACCCAGTACTTC
TRBV7-2	TRBJ1-2	NA	NA	CASSLGSSGYTF	TGTGCCAGCAGCTTAGGGTCTAGTGGCTACACCTTC
TRBV30	TRBJ2-1	TRBD2	once	CASGLAGGGDNEQFF	TGTGCCTCGGGACTAGCGGGGGGAGGGGACAATGAGCAGTTCTTC
TRBV6-5	TRBJ2-1	TRBD2	once	CASSYRASGIDEQFF	TGTGCCAGCAGTTACCGAGCTAGCGGGATAGATGAGCAGTTCTTC
TRBV10-2	TRBJ2-7	TRBD1	NA	CASRPGTDLYEQYF	TGCGCCAGCAGGCCCGGGACAGATCTTTACGAGCAGTACTTC
TRBV29-1	TRBJ2-5	TRBD2	NA	CSVDGTSGVGETQYF	TGCAGCGTGGACGGGACTAGCGGGGTAGGGGAGACCCAGTACTTC
TRBV11-2	TRBJ1-1	NA	NA	CASSLLMNTEAFF	TGTGCCAGCAGCTTATTAATGAACACTGAAGCTTTCTTT
TRBV30	TRBJ1-2	NA	NA	CAWREQGGGYTF	TGTGCCTGGAGAGAACAGGGCGGTGGCTACACCTTC
TRBV10-3	TRBJ2-7	TRBD2	NA	CAINARSGGYEQYF	TGTGCCATCAACGCCCGTAGCGGGGGGTACGAGCAGTACTTC
TRBV4-1	TRBJ2-1	TRBD2	NA	CASSPPPGGGSEQFF	TGCGCCAGCAGCCCACCCCCCGGGGGGGGCAGTGAGCAGTTCTTC
TRBV12-5	TRBJ2-7	NA	NA	CASGLRSGQTSGYEQYF	TGTGCTAGTGGTTTGAGGAGCGGTCAGACATCGGGCTACGAGCAGTACTTC